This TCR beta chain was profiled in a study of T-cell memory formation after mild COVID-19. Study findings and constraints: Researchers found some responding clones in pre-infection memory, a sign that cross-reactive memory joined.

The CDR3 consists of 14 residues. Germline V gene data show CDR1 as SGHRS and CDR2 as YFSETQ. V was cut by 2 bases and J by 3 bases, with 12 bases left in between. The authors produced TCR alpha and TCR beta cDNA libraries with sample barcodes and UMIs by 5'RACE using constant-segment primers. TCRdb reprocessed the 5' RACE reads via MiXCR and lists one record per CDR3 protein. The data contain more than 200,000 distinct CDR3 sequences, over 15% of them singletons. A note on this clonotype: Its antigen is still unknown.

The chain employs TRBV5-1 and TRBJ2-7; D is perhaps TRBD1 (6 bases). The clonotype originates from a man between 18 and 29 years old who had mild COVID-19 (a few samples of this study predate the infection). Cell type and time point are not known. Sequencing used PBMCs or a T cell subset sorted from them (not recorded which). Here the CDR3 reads CASSFTGNDYEQYF. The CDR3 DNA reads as TGCGCCAGCAGCTTTACAGGGAACGACTACGAGCAGTACTTC.